The T cell receptor beta chain described here comes from a study of memory CD4+ T cells and cytomegalovirus serostatus. The method was immunoSEQ multiplex PCR; TCRdb's version includes in-frame clones alone and lacks a portion of them. The sample consists of about 25,000 clones, 70% to 85% of them appearing once. The sort gate was single viable CD3+CD4+CD8-CD45RO+ cells for memory CD4+ T cells. This CDR3 contains 14 residues. V was shortened by 0 bases and J by 1 base, with 6 bases between the two germline ends. The germline V gene has CDR1 LNHNV and CDR2 YYDKDF (reference sequence). The receptor was isolated from an adult in good health and CMV-seronegative. Specimen: memory CD4+ T cells from blood. The V gene is TRBV15, the J gene TRBJ1-1; D not certain. CDR3 sequence reads: CATSRDRANTEAFF. The CDR3 nucleotides read TGTGCCACCAGCAGAGATAGGGCGAACACTGAAGCTTTCTTT.